The rows below give T cell receptor beta chains drawn from one sample of a study of cytomegalovirus exposure and HLA in healthy donors. TCRdb's copy holds only in-frame clones and misses some; the assay was immunoSEQ multiplex PCR. Of over 75,000 clones detected, under 75% appear once; the ten largest clones hold 2.3%. The sequencing sample was made of PBMCs. The source of these receptors is a human donor in good health. The CDR3 runs from the conserved cysteine through the conserved F or W. Fields, in order: clone size, J gene, D gene, V gene, CDR3 protein, CDR3 DNA. D genes are given only for firm matches. Rows give clone size only sometimes, using once, few, many, or a class for an expanded clone.

. TRBJ1-5 TRBD1 TRBV7-2 CASSLEGAGGQPQHF TGTGCCAGCAGCTTAGAAGGGGCAGGGGGGCAGCCCCAGCATTTT
. TRBJ2-6 TRBD1 TRBV7-3 CASSLRDRAPVLTF TGTGCCAGCAGCTTAAGGGACAGGGCTCCCGTCCTGACTTTC
. TRBJ1-5 . TRBV10-3 CAISENRESQHF TGTGCCATCAGTGAGAACAGGGAGTCCCAGCATTTT
. TRBJ1-2 . TRBV7-9 CASSPRKGGYTF TGTGCCAGCAGCCCCCGCAAGGGGGGCTACACCTTC
. TRBJ2-1 . TRBV30 CAWGVHAVDEQFF TGTGCCTGGGGTGTACACGCGGTCGATGAGCAGTTCTTC
. TRBJ1-1 TRBD1 TRBV6-5 CASRPGTGSGTEAFF TGTGCCAGCAGGCCCGGGACAGGGAGTGGGACTGAAGCTTTCTTT
few TRBJ2-7 . TRBV11-1 CASSLLSSGGEQYF TGTGCCAGCAGCTTGCTCAGTAGTGGCGGCGAGCAGTACTTC
few TRBJ1-5 . TRBV19 CASSISGQFGNQPQHF TGTGCCAGTAGTATTTCCGGACAGTTTGGCAATCAGCCCCAGCATTTT
few TRBJ2-1 TRBD2 TRBV11-1 CASSGGTTVYNEQFF TGTGCCAGCAGCGGCGGGACTACCGTATACAATGAGCAGTTCTTC
. TRBJ1-2 . TRBV13 CASSLFGQLNYGYTF TGTGCCAGCAGCTTATTTGGACAGCTGAACTATGGCTACACCTTC
. TRBJ1-2 TRBD1 TRBV2 CASRGIRDRGRGYTF TGTGCCAGCAGGGGAATCCGGGACAGGGGGCGAGGCTACACCTTC
. TRBJ2-7 . TRBV5-4 CASSLVGGGRGYEQYF TGTGCCAGCAGCTTGGTTGGGGGCGGCAGGGGCTACGAGCAGTACTTC
. TRBJ1-2 . TRBV2 CASSLRYGYTF TGTGCCAGCAGTCTGAGATATGGCTACACCTTC
few TRBJ1-1 . TRBV5-1 CASSATDLGTEAFF TGCGCCAGCAGCGCGACAGATTTGGGCACTGAAGCTTTCTTT
few TRBJ2-5 . TRBV2 CASSEGQSGTQYF TGTGCCAGCAGTGAGGGGCAGTCTGGAACCCAGTACTTC
. TRBJ1-6 TRBD1 TRBV5-6 CASSRDRKVSPLHF TGTGCCAGCAGCCGGGACAGGAAAGTTTCACCCCTCCACTTT
. TRBJ2-5 TRBD2 TRBV5-6 CASSLGLAGQETQYF TGTGCCAGCAGCTTAGGGCTAGCGGGGCAAGAGACCCAGTACTTC
once TRBJ1-2 . TRBV9 CASSVHREGYGYTF TGTGCCAGCAGCGTGCACAGGGAGGGCTATGGCTACACCTTC
. TRBJ1-3 . TRBV6-5 CASSGTLGNTIYF TGTGCCAGCAGTGGGACACTTGGAAACACCATATATTTT
few TRBJ1-6 . TRBV18 CASSRDGRGNSPLHF TGTGCCAGCTCACGGGACGGAAGGGGGAATTCACCCCTCCACTTT